A selection of T cell receptor beta chains follows, all from one sample in a study of T cells in Graves' hyperthyroidism and ophthalmopathy. TCRdb fed the multiplex PCR reads into MiXCR, producing one record per CDR3 protein. The data show about 700,000 distinct CDR3 sequences, 11% to 15% seen once. Source material: blood. The receptors here all came from a woman aged 18 to 35 with Graves' hyperthyroidism. Each CDR3 is given with its conserved first and last residue. D genes are given only for firm matches. The size field is filled for only some rows; it gives once, few, many or a size class.

>TRBV6-6|many|NA|TRBJ1-2
CASSYIMEGEHGYTF
TGTGCCAGCAGTTACATTATGGAGGGGGAGCATGGCTACACCTTC
>TRBV6-2/TRBV6-3|few|NA|TRBJ2-7
CASSFFAGEGEQYF
TGTGCCAGCAGTTTCTTCGCAGGGGAGGGCGAGCAGTACTTC
>TRBV7-9|few|NA|TRBJ1-2
CASSLMQVYGYTF
TGTGCCAGCAGCTTAATGCAGGTCTATGGCTACACCTTC
>TRBV7-8|NA|NA|TRBJ2-1
CASSSPDRGFRYNEQFF
TGTGCCAGCAGCTCGCCCGACAGAGGGTTTAGATACAATGAGCAGTTCTTC
>TRBV3-1|few|TRBD2|TRBJ2-1
CASSQATSGRALGEQFF
TGTGCCAGCAGCCAAGCGACTAGCGGGAGGGCCTTGGGTGAGCAGTTCTTC
>TRBV6-2/TRBV6-3|NA|NA|TRBJ2-2
CASSESSFGGELFF
TGTGCCAGCAGTGAGTCGAGTTTTGGCGGGGAGCTGTTTTTT
>TRBV12-3/TRBV12-4|many|TRBD2|TRBJ2-2
CASSARTSGDPNTGELFF
TGTGCCAGCAGCGCCCGGACTAGCGGAGACCCTAACACCGGGGAGCTGTTTTTT
>TRBV6-1|NA|NA|TRBJ2-7
CASSRLGNWEQYF
TGTGCCAGCAGTCGCCTTGGGAATTGGGAGCAGTACTTC
>TRBV27|many|NA|TRBJ2-7
CASSLSGRPLPYEQYF
TGTGCCAGCAGTTTATCCGGCAGGCCTCTACCCTACGAGCAGTACTTC
>TRBV6-1|many|NA|TRBJ1-1
CASSRGTGGWDTEAFF
TGTGCCAGCAGTAGAGGGACGGGAGGATGGGACACTGAAGCTTTCTTT
>TRBV6-2/TRBV6-3|NA|TRBD1|TRBJ1-5
CASSPGQVSNQPQRF
TGTGCCAGCAGTCCCGGACAGGTTAGCAATCAGCCCCAGCGTTTT
>TRBV7-9|many|NA|TRBJ1-1
CASSLMVRTLSEAFF
TGTGCCAGCAGCTTAATGGTCCGGACTCTAAGTGAAGCTTTCTTT
>TRBV18|many|TRBD2|TRBJ2-3
CASSPASGSWGDTQYF
TGTGCCAGCTCACCAGCTAGCGGGAGTTGGGGAGATACGCAGTATTTT
>TRBV2|many|NA|TRBJ2-1
CASSVLSYNEQFF
TGTGCCAGCAGTGTACTCTCGTACAATGAGCAGTTCTTC
>TRBV7-3|many|NA|TRBJ2-5
CASSSEGGETQYF
TGTGCCAGCAGCTCGGAAGGGGGAGAGACCCAGTACTTC
>TRBV12-3/TRBV12-4|NA|NA|TRBJ1-1
CASIPGQPNTEAFF
TGTGCCAGCATTCCGGGACAACCGAACACTGAAGCTTTCTTT